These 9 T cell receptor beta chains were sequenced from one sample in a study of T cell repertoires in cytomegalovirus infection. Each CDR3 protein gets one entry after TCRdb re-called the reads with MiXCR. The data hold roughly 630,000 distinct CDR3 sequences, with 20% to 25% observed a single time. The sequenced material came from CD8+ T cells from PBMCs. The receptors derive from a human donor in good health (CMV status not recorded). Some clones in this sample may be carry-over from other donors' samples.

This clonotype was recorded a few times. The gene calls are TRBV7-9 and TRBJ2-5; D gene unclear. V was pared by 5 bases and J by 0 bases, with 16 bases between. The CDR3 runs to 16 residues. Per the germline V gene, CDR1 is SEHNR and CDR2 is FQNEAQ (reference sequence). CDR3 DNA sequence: TGTGCCAGCAGCGGCCCGGTCGGGCGGCACCAAGAGACCCAGTACTTC. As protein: CASSGPVGRHQETQYF. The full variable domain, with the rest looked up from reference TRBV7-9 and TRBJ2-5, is DTGVSQNPRHKITKRGQNVTFRCDPISEHNRLYWYRQTLGQGPEFLTYFQNEAQLEKSRLLSDRFSAERPKGSFSTLEIQRTEQGDSAMYLCASSGPVGRHQETQYFGPGTRLLVL.

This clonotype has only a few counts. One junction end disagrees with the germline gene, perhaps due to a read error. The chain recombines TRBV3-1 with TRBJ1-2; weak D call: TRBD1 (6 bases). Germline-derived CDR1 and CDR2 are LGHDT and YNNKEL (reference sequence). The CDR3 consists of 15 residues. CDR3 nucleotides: TGTGCCAGCAGTCAAGATCAGGGGTCGAACTATGGCTACACCTTC. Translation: CASSQDQGSNYGYTF. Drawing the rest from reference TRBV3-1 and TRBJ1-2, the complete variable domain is DTAVSQTPKYLVTQMGNDKSIKCEQNLGHDTMYWYKQDSKKFLKIMFSYNNKELIINETVPNRFSPKSPDKAHLNLHINSLELGDSAVYFCASSQDQGSNYGYTFGSGTRLTVV.

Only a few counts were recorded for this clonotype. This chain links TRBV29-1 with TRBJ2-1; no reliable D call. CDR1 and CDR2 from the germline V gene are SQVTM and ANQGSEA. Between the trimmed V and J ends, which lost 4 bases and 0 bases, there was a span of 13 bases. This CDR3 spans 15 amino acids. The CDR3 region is CSVVTVPISYNEQFF. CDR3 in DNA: TGCAGCGTTGTAACTGTTCCGATCTCCTACAATGAGCAGTTCTTC.

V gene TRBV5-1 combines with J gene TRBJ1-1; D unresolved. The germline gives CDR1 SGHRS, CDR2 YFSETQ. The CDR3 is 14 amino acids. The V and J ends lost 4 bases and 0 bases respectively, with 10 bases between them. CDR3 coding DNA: TGCGCCAGCAGCCCCCTGATGGTGAACACTGAAGCTTTCTTT. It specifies CASSPLMVNTEAFF.

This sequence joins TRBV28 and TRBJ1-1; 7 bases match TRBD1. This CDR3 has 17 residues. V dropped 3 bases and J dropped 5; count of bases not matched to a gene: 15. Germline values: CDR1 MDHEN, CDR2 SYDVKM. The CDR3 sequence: CASSFQGRGGGRTEAFF. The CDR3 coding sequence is TGTGCCAGCAGTTTCCAAGGGAGAGGGGGCGGAAGGACTGAAGCTTTCTTT. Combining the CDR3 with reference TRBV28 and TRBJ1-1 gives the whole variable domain DVKVTQSSRYLVKRTGEKVFLECVQDMDHENMFWYRQDPGLGLRLIYFSYDVKMKEKGDIPEGYSVSREKKERFSLILESASTNQTSMYLCASSFQGRGGGRTEAFFGQGTRLTVV.

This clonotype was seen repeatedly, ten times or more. The CDR3 sequence is CASSYVDGNTEAFF. CDR3 nucleotides: TGTGCCAGCAGTTATGTCGACGGGAACACTGAAGCTTTCTTT. The rearrangement links TRBV6-2 or TRBV6-3 to TRBJ1-1, with D hard to call. The CDR3 is 14 residues long. Trimming took 3 bases from V and 1 from J, leaving 9 bases between them. Germline V gene lookup returns CDR1 MNHEY and CDR2 SVGEGT.

The DNA for the CDR3 is TGTGCCAGCAGTTTTGGGACAGGTCCATTCGAGCAGTACGTC. Its protein product is CASSFGTGPFEQYV. V usage is TRBV28 and J usage is TRBJ2-7, with 8 bases aligning to TRBD1. With 3 bases clipped from V and 6 bases from J, the junction kept 7 bases outside the gene matches. CDR1 MDHEN and CDR2 SYDVKM come from the germline V gene. The CDR3 is made up of 14 amino acids.

The CDR3 here is CATRLEGSHEQYF. CDR3 coding DNA: TGTGCCACCCGACTTGAGGGGTCCCACGAGCAGTACTTC. The chain has TRBV6-6 and TRBJ2-7; either TRBD1 or TRBD2 may fit D (5 bases each). CDR1 and CDR2 (germline): MNHNY, SVGAGI (reference sequence). This CDR3 contains 13 residues. V was pared by 10 bases and J by 5 bases, with 18 bases between.

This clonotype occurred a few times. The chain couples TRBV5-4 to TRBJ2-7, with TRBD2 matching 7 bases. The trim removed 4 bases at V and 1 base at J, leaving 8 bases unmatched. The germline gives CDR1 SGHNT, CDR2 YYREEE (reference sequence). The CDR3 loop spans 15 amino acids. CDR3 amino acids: CASSPGGIGSYEQYF. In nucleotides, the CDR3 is TGTGCCAGCAGCCCGGGGGGAATCGGTTCCTACGAGCAGTACTTC. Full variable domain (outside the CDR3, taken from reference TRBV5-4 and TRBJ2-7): ETGVTQSPTHLIKTRGQQVTLRCSSQSGHNTVSWYQQALGQGPQFIFQYYREEENGRGNFPPRFSGLQFPNYSSELNVNALELDDSALYLCASSPGGIGSYEQYFGPGTRLTVT.